Following are 12 T cell receptor beta chains from one sample sequenced in a study of STAT5B mutations in CD4+ large granular lymphocyte leukemia. Clones were sequenced by immunoSEQ multiplex PCR, and TCRdb holds only the in-frame ones, with some missing. The sample has about 46,000 clones; around 81% are singletons. Sequenced material: CD4+ T cells from blood buffy coats. The receptors come from a human donor in good health.

J is TRBJ2-5 and V is TRBV6-5, with TRBD1 identical over 7 bases. The V gene's germline CDR1 is MNHEY and CDR2 SVGAGI. CDR3 length equals 16 residues. Unmatched junction bases numbered 11, after V lost 2 bases and J lost 5 bases. The DNA for the CDR3 is TGTGCCAGCAGTTACATTGACAGGGCGACCCGGGAGACCCAGTACTTC. It yields the protein CASSYIDRATRETQYF.

The chain links TRBV11-2 to TRBJ2-7, with D possibly matching TRBD1 (6 bases). The CDR3 is made up of 14 amino acids. Germline CDR1 and CDR2: SGHAT and FQNNGV. V lost 5 bases to trimming and J lost 5 bases, with 16 bases between them. CDR3 loop: CASSRTGKSDEQYF. Written as DNA, the CDR3 is TGTGCCAGCAGCCGAACAGGGAAAAGCGACGAGCAGTACTTC.

This chain joins TRBV11-3 and TRBJ2-1; TRBD2 might be the D (5 bases). Germline CDR1 is SGHNT and CDR2 is YENEEA. Trimming took off 1 base at V and 0 bases at J, with 7 bases between the two ends. There are 15 residues in the CDR3. CDR3 sequence reads: CASSLGLLSYNEQFF. The CDR3 bases are TGTGCCAGCAGCTTAGGACTACTCTCCTACAATGAGCAGTTCTTC.

The V call is TRBV5-5, the J call TRBJ2-7, with TRBD2 identical over 12 bases. V was pared by 6 bases and J by 5 bases, with 24 bases of the junction left unmatched. The CDR3 covers 20 residues. From germline, CDR1 is SGHKS and CDR2 YYEKEE (reference sequence). CDR3 protein: CASNIPTGELAGGRPHEQYF. For the CDR3, the DNA is TGTGCCAGCAACATCCCTACTGGGGAACTAGCGGGAGGACGTCCTCACGAGCAGTACTTC.

This clone appeared a single time. The chain couples TRBV28 to TRBJ2-3; tentatively, D is TRBD1 (6 bases). V was cut by 4 bases and J by 6 bases, with 20 bases left in between. Germline V gives CDR1 MDHEN, CDR2 SYDVKM. CDR3 size: 16 residues. In DNA form, the CDR3 reads TGTGCCAGCAGTTCACAGGGTGGACAGCCCATTGATACGCAGTATTTT. This gives the protein CASSSQGGQPIDTQYF.

In its sample, this clone was seen once. The CDR3 reads CASSSPNRDLSYEQYF. In DNA, the CDR3 is TGTGCCAGCAGCTCACCCAACCGGGACTTGAGTTACGAGCAGTACTTC. The chain has TRBV5-4 and TRBJ2-7; D may be TRBD2 (6 bases). Germline V gene lookup returns CDR1 SGHNT and CDR2 YYREEE (reference sequence). CDR3 length equals 16 residues. Trimming took 3 bases from V and 4 from J, leaving 20 bases between them.

This sequence joins TRBV21-1 and TRBJ2-5; TRBD1, the table's D call, lacks a check against the DNA. TRBV21-1 is shown as a pseudogene. The CDR3 runs to 15 residues. CDR3 sequence (DNA): TGTGCCAGCAGCAAAGAAGGCAGGGCTCGAGAGACCCAGTACTTC. Translating gives CASSKEGRARETQYF.

This sequence joins TRBV5-6 and TRBJ2-7; D is undetermined. The V gene lost 4 bases and the J gene lost 3 bases, with 20 bases spanning the gap. Germline V gives CDR1 SGHDT, CDR2 YYEEEE. The CDR3 is made up of 16 amino acids. CDR3 sequence reads: CASSPRSLQKRYEQYF. The DNA for the CDR3 is TGTGCCAGCAGCCCCCGAAGCTTGCAGAAGCGCTACGAGCAGTACTTC.

This sequence joins TRBV7-6 and TRBJ2-5; the D is unclear. Trimming removed 4 bases from V and 10 bases from J, with 13 bases in between. This CDR3 has 12 amino acids. Per the germline V gene, CDR1 is SGHVS and CDR2 is FNYEAQ. Here the CDR3 reads CASSSTGLDQYF. The CDR3 nucleotides are TGTGCCAGCAGCTCGACCGGGTTGGACCAGTACTTC.

This clone turned up a few times. This chain links TRBV5-4 with TRBJ2-7, with D possibly being TRBD2 (5 bases). Germline-derived CDR1 and CDR2 are SGHNT and YYREEE (reference sequence). This CDR3 is built from 13 residues. The V and J ends lost 4 bases and 0 bases respectively, with 8 bases between them. The CDR3 bases are TGTGCCAGCAGCGGTCGGGACTCCTACGAGCAGTACTTC. Translated: CASSGRDSYEQYF.

This clone showed up just a few times. The chain combines TRBV7-9 with TRBJ1-3; D unresolved. The CDR3 consists of 12 residues. V lost 5 bases, J lost 4 bases, and 6 bases lay in between. The germline V gene has CDR1 SEHNR and CDR2 FQNEAQ (reference sequence). CDR3 region: CASSRTGNTIYF. DNA for the CDR3: TGTGCCAGCAGCCGAACAGGAAACACCATATATTTT. The whole variable domain, remainder taken from reference TRBV7-9 and TRBJ1-3, is DTGVSQNPRHKITKRGQNVTFRCDPISEHNRLYWYRQTLGQGPEFLTYFQNEAQLEKSRLLSDRFSAERPKGSFSTLEIQRTEQGDSAMYLCASSRTGNTIYFGEGSWLTVV.

The V call is TRBV30, the J call TRBJ1-1, with TRBD1 identical over 10 bases. Trimming removed 7 bases from V and 4 bases from J; junction bases left unmatched: 9. From germline, CDR1 is GTSNPN and CDR2 SVGIG (reference sequence). The CDR3 is made up of 14 amino acids. CDR3 DNA sequence: TGTGCCTTTAGGACAGGGGGATTCTCCACTGAAGCTTTCTTT. It is translated as CAFRTGGFSTEAFF.